This TCR beta chain was recorded in a study of Ad26.COV2.S vaccination and SARS-CoV-2 variants. Treatment reported: around 19 received Ad26.COV2.S at low or high dose, single or two shots; roughly five received placebo; per-sample allocation not given. Samples analyzed were those drawn on day 63 after the first vaccine or placebo injection. Germline CDR1 SGHDT, CDR2 YYEEEE. The CDR3 has 14 amino acids. Deletions cut 1 base from V and 3 bases from J, with 8 bases between. TCRdb's copy holds only in-frame clones and misses some; the assay was immunoSEQ multiplex PCR. The table shows hundreds of thousands of clones, with more than 70% occurring only once.

The chain combines TRBV5-6 with TRBJ1-3; possibly TRBD1 for D (5 bases). The sample was peripheral blood, taken in a trial of Ad26.COV2.S vaccine versus placebo. The sequence was collected from a person between 18 and 65 years old who received the Ad26.COV2.S COVID-19 vaccine or a placebo. CDR3 sequence reads: CASSLLGDGNTIYF. The CDR3 nucleotides read TGTGCCAGCAGCTTGTTGGGGGATGGAAACACCATATATTTT.